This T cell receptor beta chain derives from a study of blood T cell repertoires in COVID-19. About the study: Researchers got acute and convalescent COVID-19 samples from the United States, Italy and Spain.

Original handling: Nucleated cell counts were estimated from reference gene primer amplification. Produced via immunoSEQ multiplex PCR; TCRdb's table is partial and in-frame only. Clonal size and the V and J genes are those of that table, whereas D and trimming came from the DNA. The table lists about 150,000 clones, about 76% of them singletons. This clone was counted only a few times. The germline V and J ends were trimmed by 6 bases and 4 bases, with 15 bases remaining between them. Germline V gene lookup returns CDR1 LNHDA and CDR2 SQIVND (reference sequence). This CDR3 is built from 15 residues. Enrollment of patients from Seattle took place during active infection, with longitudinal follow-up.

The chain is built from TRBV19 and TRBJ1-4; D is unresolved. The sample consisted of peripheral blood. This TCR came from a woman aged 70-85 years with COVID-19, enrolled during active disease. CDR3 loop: CASRARGADNEKLFF. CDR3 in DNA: TGTGCCAGTAGAGCTCGCGGCGCAGATAATGAAAAACTGTTTTTT.